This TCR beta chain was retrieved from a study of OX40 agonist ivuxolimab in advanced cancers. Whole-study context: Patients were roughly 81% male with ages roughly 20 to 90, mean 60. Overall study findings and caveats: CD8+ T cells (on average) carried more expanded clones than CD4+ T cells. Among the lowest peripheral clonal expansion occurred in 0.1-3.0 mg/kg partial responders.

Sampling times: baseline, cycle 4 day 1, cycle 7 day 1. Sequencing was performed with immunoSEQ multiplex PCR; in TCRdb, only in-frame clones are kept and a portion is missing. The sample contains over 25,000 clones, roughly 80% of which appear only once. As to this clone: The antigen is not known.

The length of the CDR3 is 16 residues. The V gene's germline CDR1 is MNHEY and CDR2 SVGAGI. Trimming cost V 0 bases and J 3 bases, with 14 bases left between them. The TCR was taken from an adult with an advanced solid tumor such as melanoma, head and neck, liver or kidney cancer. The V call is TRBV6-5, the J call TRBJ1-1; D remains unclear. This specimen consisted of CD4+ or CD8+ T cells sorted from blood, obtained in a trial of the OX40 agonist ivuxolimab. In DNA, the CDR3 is TGTGCCAGCAGTTACTCGGTATGGGGTCGGGACACTGAAGCTTTCTTT. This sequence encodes CASSYSVWGRDTEAFF.